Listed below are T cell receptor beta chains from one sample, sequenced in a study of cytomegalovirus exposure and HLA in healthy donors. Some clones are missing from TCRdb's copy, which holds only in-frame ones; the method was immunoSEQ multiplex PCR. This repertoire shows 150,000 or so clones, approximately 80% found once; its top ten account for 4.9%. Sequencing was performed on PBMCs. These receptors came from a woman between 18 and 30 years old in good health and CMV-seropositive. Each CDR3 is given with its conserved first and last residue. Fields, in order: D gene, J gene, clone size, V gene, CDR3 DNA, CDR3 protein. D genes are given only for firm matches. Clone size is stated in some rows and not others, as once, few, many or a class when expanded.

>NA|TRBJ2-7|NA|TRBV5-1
TGCGCCAGCAGCTTGATCATCCGGGATCCCCCTTCCGAGCAGTACTTC
CASSLIIRDPPSEQYF
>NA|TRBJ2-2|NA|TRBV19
TGTGCCAGTAGAACCGGGACATTGAACACCGGGGAGCTGTTTTTT
CASRTGTLNTGELFF
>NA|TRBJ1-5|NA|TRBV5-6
TGTGCCAGCAGCTTTTGGGTCGGCAGGGGCGATCAGCCCCAGCATTTT
CASSFWVGRGDQPQHF
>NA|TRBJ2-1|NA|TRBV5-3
TGTGCCAGAAGCTCGGCTAGAAGCGAGCAGTTCTTC
CARSSARSEQFF
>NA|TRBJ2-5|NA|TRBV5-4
TGTGCCAGCAGCGCCGGCCCTGGAACGAGGGAGACCCAGTACTTC
CASSAGPGTRETQYF
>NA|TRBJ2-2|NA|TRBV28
TGTGCCAGCAGGTACCGGGACTCAACGTATGATAACACCGGGGAGCTGTTTTTT
CASRYRDSTYDNTGELFF
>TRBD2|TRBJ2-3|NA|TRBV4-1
TGCGCCAGCAGCCAGTTGGGACTAAGAACAGATACGCAGTATTTT
CASSQLGLRTDTQYF
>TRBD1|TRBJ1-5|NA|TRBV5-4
TGTGCCAGCAGCGACGGGGGACAGATCAATCAGCCCCAGCATTTT
CASSDGGQINQPQHF
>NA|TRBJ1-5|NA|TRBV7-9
TGTGCCAGCAGCTTAGGGGAGGATTATAGCAATCAGCCCCAGCATTTT
CASSLGEDYSNQPQHF
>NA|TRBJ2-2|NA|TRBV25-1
TGTGCCAGCAGAGGCCAGGGGTTCAACACCGGGGAGCTGTTTTTT
CASRGQGFNTGELFF
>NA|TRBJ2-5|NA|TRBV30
TGTGCCTGGAGTCCACCCGGTCAAGAGACCCAGTACTTC
CAWSPPGQETQYF
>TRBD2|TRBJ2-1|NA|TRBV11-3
TGTGCCAGCAGCTTACGGCTAGCGGAGTACAATGAGCAGTTCTTC
CASSLRLAEYNEQFF
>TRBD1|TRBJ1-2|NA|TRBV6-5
TGTGCCAGCCGGGGACAGGGCTATGGCTACACCTTC
CASRGQGYGYTF
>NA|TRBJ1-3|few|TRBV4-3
TGCGCCAGCAGCCGCGTCACAGGGCCTGGAAACACCATATATTTT
CASSRVTGPGNTIYF
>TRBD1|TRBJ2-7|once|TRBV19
TGTGCCAGTAGTAGGACAGGGGGAGGACTCTACGAGCAGTACTTC
CASSRTGGGLYEQYF